The 5 T cell receptor beta chains in this list originate from one sample, sequenced in a study of T cell changes during pregnancy in multiple sclerosis. The protocol was immunoSEQ multiplex PCR, while the TCRdb copy is restricted to in-frame clones and leaves out a portion. The sample carries about 58,000 clones, 93% recorded once. Sequencing used CD8+ T cells from peripheral blood mononuclear cells, obtained in the second trimester of pregnancy. The receptors come from a female donor with multiple sclerosis, enrolled in a pregnancy study.

The genes are TRBV19 and TRBJ2-7; tentative D call: TRBD2 (5 bases). Germline V gene data show CDR1 as LNHDA and CDR2 as SQIVND (reference sequence). Trimming took off 8 bases at V and 0 bases at J, with 11 bases between the two ends. CDR3 length equals 13 residues. This CDR3 reads CASSLAGSYEQYF. For the CDR3, the DNA is TGTGCCAGTTCCTTGGCGGGCTCCTACGAGCAGTACTTC.

On this clone: Other DNA sequences from this sample encode an identical CDR3 as well. V usage is TRBV27 and J usage is TRBJ1-5; no firm D call. Trimming removed 5 bases at V and 0 bases at J, with 5 bases between. The CDR3 is 13 amino acids. Germline V lookup: CDR1 MNHEY, CDR2 SMNVEV (reference sequence). CDR3 DNA: TGTGCCAGCAGTCCGTATAGCAATCAGCCCCAGCATTTT. It specifies CASSPYSNQPQHF.

This chain joins TRBV19 and TRBJ1-5; D is unclear. The germline V gene encodes CDR1 LNHDA and CDR2 SQIVND (reference sequence). V dropped 6 bases and J dropped 3 bases, with 15 bases sitting between them. The CDR3 runs to 15 residues. CDR3 bases: TGTGCCAGTAGGTCGTCTGGCTTGTTCAATCAGCCCCAGCATTTT. Its protein is CASRSSGLFNQPQHF.

The chain is built from TRBV4-1 and TRBJ2-7, with D possibly TRBD2 on 6 matching bases. This CDR3 spans 14 amino acids. The germline V gene encodes CDR1 MGHRA and CDR2 YSYEKL. Trimming took 3 bases from V and 7 from J, leaving 16 bases between them. The CDR3 sequence: CASSQGRDAGEQYF. CDR3 sequence (DNA): TGCGCCAGCAGCCAGGGACGGGACGCGGGGGAGCAGTACTTC.

The chain carries TRBV2 and TRBJ2-1; D call uncertain. Germline V gene sequence: CDR1 SNHLY, CDR2 FYNNEI. V lost 4 bases and J lost 1, with 8 bases in between. This CDR3 contains 14 residues. The CDR3 reads CASSGLVSYNEQFF. The CDR3, as DNA: TGTGCCAGCAGTGGACTTGTGTCCTACAATGAGCAGTTCTTC.